This record covers a single T cell receptor beta chain. Antigen specificity is unknown. Each of the TCR libraries took around 3.5 ug of total RNA. Following a re-call of the 5' RACE reads, TCRdb has one entry per CDR3 protein and lacks DNA. The sample table sets out some 150,000 distinct CDR3 sequences. This CDR3 comprises 14 residues. Germline V lookup: CDR1 SGHNT, CDR2 YYREEE (reference sequence). The entry originates in a study of monozygotic twins with inflammatory bowel disease. Study outcomes and limitations: Versus healthy twins, IBD patients showed fewer clonotypes shared with others, especially with disease activity.

V and J are TRBV5-4 and TRBJ1-1; the D call of TRBD1 rests on TCRdb alone, since no DNA is present to check it. The clonotype originates from a human donor with ulcerative colitis or Crohn's disease, or a healthy co-twin of an affected twin (not recorded which). The material sequenced was blood. The CDR3 sequence: CASRYTGKDTEAFF.